This passage covers 23 T cell receptor beta chains from one sample sequenced in a study of blood T cell repertoires in COVID-19. This table comes from immunoSEQ multiplex PCR, and its TCRdb copy is limited to in-frame clones, with some not included. The sample shows 160,000 or so clones, roughly 93% of them seen only once. The sample taken for sequencing was peripheral blood. The receptors here all came from a woman aged 60-70 years with COVID-19, enrolled during active disease.

V usage is TRBV6-2 or TRBV6-3 and J usage is TRBJ1-4; 7 bases are shared with TRBD1. The CDR3 has 14 amino acids. Trimming removed 6 bases from V and 5 bases from J; junction bases left unmatched: 6. The germline V gene encodes CDR1 MNHEY and CDR2 SVGEGT. CDR3 loop: CASSDGTANEKLFF. CDR3 sequence (DNA): TGTGCCAGCAGCGACGGGACAGCCAATGAAAAACTGTTTTTT.

The chain has TRBV13 and TRBJ2-1; 8 nucleotides align to TRBD2. In germline, CDR1 is PRHDT, CDR2 FYEKMQ (reference sequence). The length of the CDR3 is 17 residues. Germline trimming cut 5 bases from V and 3 bases from J; bases unmatched to any gene: 12. For the CDR3, the DNA is TGTGCCAGCAGCGCCTCTCTACCGGGGGGGCGCTACAATGAGCAGTTCTTC. Protein sequence: CASSASLPGGRYNEQFF. Drawing the rest from reference TRBV13 and TRBJ2-1, the complete variable domain is AAGVIQSPRHLIKEKRETATLKCYPIPRHDTVYWYQQGPGQDPQFLISFYEKMQSDKGSIPDRFSAQQFSDYHSELNMSSLELGDSALYFCASSASLPGGRYNEQFFGPGTRLTVL.

This chain uses TRBV7-2 with TRBJ1-3, with D maybe TRBD1 (5 bases). V lost 3 bases to trimming and J lost 0 bases, with 12 bases between them. Germline V CDR1 and CDR2: SGHTA, FQGNSA. The CDR3 runs to 16 residues. CDR3 sequence: CASSLYRPNSGNTIYF. Here the CDR3 DNA reads TGTGCCAGCAGCTTGTACAGGCCGAACTCTGGAAACACCATATATTTT.

The V gene is TRBV27, the J gene TRBJ2-2; D gene unclear. With 5 bases removed from V and 1 base from J, the gap between germline ends came to 5 bases. This CDR3 comprises 13 residues. Germline loops: CDR1 MNHEY, CDR2 SMNVEV (reference sequence). CDR3 in DNA: TGTGCCAGCAGTCCAAAGAACACCGGGGAGCTGTTTTTT. Translated, it gives CASSPKNTGELFF.

The chain has TRBV5-5 and TRBJ1-6; unclear D gene. CDR1 is SGHKS and CDR2 is YYEKEE in the germline V gene (reference sequence). This CDR3 comprises 13 residues. The V gene lost 0 bases and the J gene lost 8 bases, with 6 bases spanning the gap. CDR3 sequence reads: CASSLAADSPLHF. The CDR3 nucleotides are TGTGCCAGCAGCTTGGCGGCGGATTCACCCCTCCACTTT.

For this clone: Here the CDR3 omits its conserved ending phenylalanine or tryptophan, so a read error is the likely source. The genes are TRBV30 and TRBJ1-1; a weak D match, TRBD1 (6 bases). Per the germline V gene, CDR1 is GTSNPN and CDR2 is SVGIG (reference sequence). Trimming removed 4 bases at V and 0 bases at J, with 18 bases between. The CDR3 contains 16 residues. CDR3 loop: CAWNAGAKIMNTEAFL. CDR3 nucleotides: TGTGCCTGGAACGCAGGGGCTAAAATCATGAACACTGAAGCTTTCCTT.

J is TRBJ1-2 and V is TRBV4-3, with 9 bases fitting TRBD1. CDR3 length equals 14 residues. J lost 8 bases, V lost 3 bases, and 7 bases had no gene match. The germline V gene encodes CDR1 LGHNA and CDR2 YSLEER. The CDR3 sequence is CASSQNRGQEGYTF. Written as DNA, the CDR3 is TGCGCCAGCAGCCAGAACAGGGGGCAAGAGGGCTACACCTTC.

The rearrangement uses TRBV4-1 and TRBJ1-4; 9 positions agree with TRBD1. The V segment lost 4 bases and the J segment 1 base; nucleotides outside the gene matches: 10. CDR1 is MGHRA and CDR2 is YSYEKL in the germline V gene. This CDR3 contains 18 residues. The CDR3 DNA is TGCGCCAGCAGCCGTATACAGGGGGCTTTACGAACTAATGAAAAACTGTTTTTT. Its translation is CASSRIQGALRTNEKLFF.

The rearrangement links TRBV13 to TRBJ1-1; a weak D match, TRBD1 (5 bases). The germline CDR1 and CDR2 sequences are PRHDT and FYEKMQ (reference sequence). The CDR3 has 12 amino acids. V was shortened by 7 bases and J by 1 base, with 7 bases between the two germline ends. CDR3 protein: CASTGPNTEAFF. The CDR3 nucleotides read TGTGCCAGCACAGGGCCGAACACTGAAGCTTTCTTT.

The V gene is TRBV19, the J gene TRBJ1-1; perhaps TRBD1 as D (5 bases). The CDR3 totals 14 residues. Deletions cut 7 bases from V and 0 bases from J, with 12 bases between. CDR1 is LNHDA, CDR2 SQIVND, per germline (reference sequence). The DNA of the CDR3 is TGTGCCAGTATACGAAGGGGAATGAACACTGAAGCTTTCTTT. It codes for CASIRRGMNTEAFF. Looking up the rest from reference TRBV19 and TRBJ1-1 gives the full variable domain: DGGITQSPKYLFRKEGQNVTLSCEQNLNHDAMYWYRQDPGQGLRLIYYSQIVNDFQKGDIAEGYSVSREKKESFPLTVTSAQKNPTAFYLCASIRRGMNTEAFFGQGTRLTVV.

A few counts support this clone. V usage is TRBV10-3 and J usage is TRBJ1-1, with TRBD1 as a possible D gene (6 bases). The CDR3 has 15 residues. CDR1 ENHRY and CDR2 SYGVKD come from the germline V gene. V lost 0 bases to trimming and J lost 5 bases, with 13 bases between them. CDR3 sequence: CAISESGRGGTEAFF. CDR3 DNA: TGTGCCATCAGTGAGTCAGGCAGGGGAGGGACTGAAGCTTTCTTT.

CDR3 sequence (DNA): TGCGCCAGCAGCGACCGGACAGCTATGAACACTGAAGCTTTCTTT. Translation: CASSDRTAMNTEAFF. This sequence joins TRBV4-3 and TRBJ1-1; maybe TRBD1 (6 bases). Trimming took 5 bases from V and 0 from J, leaving 13 bases between them. This CDR3 has 15 amino acids. Looked up from germline, CDR1 is LGHNA and CDR2 is YSLEER.

This chain uses TRBV5-4 with TRBJ1-6; D is ambiguous. Trimming pared 0 bases from V and 7 bases from J, leaving 5 bases between. This CDR3 spans 13 amino acids. In germline, CDR1 is SGHNT, CDR2 YYREEE (reference sequence). CDR3 coding DNA: TGTGCCAGCAGCTTGGAGACAAATTCACCCCTCCACTTT. It is translated as CASSLETNSPLHF.

V is TRBV5-1 and J is TRBJ1-5; D is uncertain. Germline CDR1 SGHRS, CDR2 YFSETQ. The CDR3 covers 13 residues. Trimming pared 3 bases from V and 4 bases from J, leaving 8 bases between. CDR3 sequence (DNA): TGCGCCAGCAGCTCGGGAGCTAATCAGCCCCAGCATTTT. This gives the protein CASSSGANQPQHF.

The chain is built from TRBV5-1 and TRBJ1-5; 8 bases match TRBD1. This CDR3 region has 15 residues. CDR1 is SGHRS and CDR2 is YFSETQ in the germline V gene. Trimming cost V 0 bases and J 3 bases; bases outside gene matches: 2. The CDR3 loop is CASSLGGQANQPQHF. DNA for the CDR3: TGCGCCAGCAGCTTGGGGGGACAGGCCAATCAGCCCCAGCATTTT.

The J gene is TRBJ1-2, the V gene TRBV27; TRBD1 matches 7 bases. From germline, CDR1 is MNHEY and CDR2 SMNVEV (reference sequence). This CDR3 region has 14 residues. V trimming: 5 bases; J trimming: 4 bases; junction bases outside the gene matches: 7. The CDR3 sequence: CASSLQGVTYGYTF. The CDR3 region has the DNA TGTGCCAGCAGTCTGCAGGGGGTGACCTATGGCTACACCTTC.

The V gene is TRBV7-2, the J gene TRBJ2-3; 7 bases fit TRBD2. The ends lost 1 base at V and 6 bases at J; junction bases unmatched: 4. This CDR3 is 14 amino acids long. Looked up from germline, CDR1 is SGHTA and CDR2 is FQGNSA. The CDR3 loop is CASSLVGGSDTQYF. The CDR3 DNA sequence: TGTGCCAGCAGCTTAGTGGGCGGGAGCGATACGCAGTATTTT.

The chain uses TRBV27 and TRBJ1-2; TRBD1 is a possible D gene (6 bases). Trimming cost V 2 bases and J 4 bases, with 11 bases left between them. The CDR3 runs 14 residues. The germline CDR1 and CDR2 sequences are MNHEY and SMNVEV (reference sequence). The CDR3 spells CASSLRDNSYGYTF. The DNA for the CDR3 is TGTGCCAGCAGTTTACGGGACAACTCCTATGGCTACACCTTC.

The CDR3 DNA reads TGTGCCAGCAGTGAATCGACTAGCGGGGGGATATACAATGAGCAGTTCTTC. This sequence encodes CASSESTSGGIYNEQFF. The chain combines TRBV2 with TRBJ2-1; TRBD2 aligns across 13 bases. The CDR3 consists of 17 residues. The trim removed 2 bases at V and 4 bases at J, leaving 5 bases unmatched. Germline CDR1 reads SNHLY; CDR2 reads FYNNEI.

The chain carries TRBV5-1 and TRBJ1-1; D not resolved. The V and J ends lost 8 bases and 7 bases respectively, with 12 bases between them. Germline CDR1 SGHRS, CDR2 YFSETQ. CDR3 size: 11 residues. CDR3 amino acids: CASVNSLEAFF. The CDR3 region has the DNA TGCGCCAGTGTAAATAGCCTTGAAGCTTTCTTT. Filled out from reference TRBV5-1 and TRBJ1-1, the complete variable domain reads KAGVTQTPRYLIKTRGQQVTLSCSPISGHRSVSWYQQTPGQGLQFLFEYFSETQRNKGNFPGRFSGRQFSNSRSEMNVSTLELGDSALYLCASVNSLEAFFGQGTRLTVV.

The V and J genes are TRBV7-3 and TRBJ2-7; tentatively, D is TRBD1 (6 bases). The germline CDR1 and CDR2 sequences are SGHTA and FQGTGA. The V end lost 5 bases, the J end lost 2 bases, and 13 bases lay between the germline ends. The CDR3 is made up of 14 amino acids. Written as DNA, the CDR3 is TGTGCCAGCAGCGGACGGGACATCCCCTACGAGCAGTACTTC. This translates into CASSGRDIPYEQYF.

The chain uses TRBV5-6 and TRBJ2-2, with 9 bases lining up with TRBD1. The CDR3 sequence is 15 residues long. The V and J ends lost 2 bases and 3 bases, in that order; junction bases with no gene match: 2. Germline CDR1 SGHDT, CDR2 YYEEEE. The CDR3 sequence is CASSFGTGHTGELFF. The CDR3 DNA follows: TGTGCCAGCAGCTTCGGGACAGGGCACACCGGGGAGCTGTTTTTT.

The V call is TRBV7-9, the J call TRBJ2-1, with TRBD1 matching over 7 bases. J gave up 3 bases and V 5 bases, and 4 bases lay outside the gene matches. The CDR3 contains 14 residues. Germline lookup yields CDR1 SEHNR and CDR2 FQNEAQ (reference sequence). This CDR3 reads CASSPRTGYNEQFF. The CDR3 DNA follows: TGTGCCAGCAGCCCTAGGACAGGCTACAATGAGCAGTTCTTC.